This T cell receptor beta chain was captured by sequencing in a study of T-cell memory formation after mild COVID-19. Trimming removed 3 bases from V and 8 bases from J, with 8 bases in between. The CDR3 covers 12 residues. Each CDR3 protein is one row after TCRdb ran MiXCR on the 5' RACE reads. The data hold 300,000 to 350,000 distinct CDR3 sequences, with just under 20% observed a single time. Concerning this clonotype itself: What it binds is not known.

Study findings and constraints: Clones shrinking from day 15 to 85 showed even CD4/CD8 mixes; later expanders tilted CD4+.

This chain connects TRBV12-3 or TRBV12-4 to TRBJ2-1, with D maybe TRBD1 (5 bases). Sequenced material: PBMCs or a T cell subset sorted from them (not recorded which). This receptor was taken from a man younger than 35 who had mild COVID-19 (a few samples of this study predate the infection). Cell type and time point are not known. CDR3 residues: CASSFFRDEQFF. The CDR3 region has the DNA TGTGCCAGCAGTTTCTTCAGGGATGAGCAGTTCTTC.